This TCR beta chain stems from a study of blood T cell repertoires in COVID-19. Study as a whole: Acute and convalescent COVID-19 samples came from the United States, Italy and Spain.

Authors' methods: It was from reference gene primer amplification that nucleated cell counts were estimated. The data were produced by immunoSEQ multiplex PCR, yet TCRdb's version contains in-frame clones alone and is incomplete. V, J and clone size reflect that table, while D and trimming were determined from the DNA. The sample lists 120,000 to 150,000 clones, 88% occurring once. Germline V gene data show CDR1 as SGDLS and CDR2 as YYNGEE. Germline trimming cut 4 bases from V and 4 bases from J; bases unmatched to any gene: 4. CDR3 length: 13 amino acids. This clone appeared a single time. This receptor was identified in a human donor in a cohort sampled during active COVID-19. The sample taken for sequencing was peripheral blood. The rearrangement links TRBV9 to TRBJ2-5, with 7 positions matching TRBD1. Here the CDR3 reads CASSHDRVETQYF. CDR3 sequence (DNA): TGTGCCAGCAGCCACGACAGGGTAGAGACCCAGTACTTC.